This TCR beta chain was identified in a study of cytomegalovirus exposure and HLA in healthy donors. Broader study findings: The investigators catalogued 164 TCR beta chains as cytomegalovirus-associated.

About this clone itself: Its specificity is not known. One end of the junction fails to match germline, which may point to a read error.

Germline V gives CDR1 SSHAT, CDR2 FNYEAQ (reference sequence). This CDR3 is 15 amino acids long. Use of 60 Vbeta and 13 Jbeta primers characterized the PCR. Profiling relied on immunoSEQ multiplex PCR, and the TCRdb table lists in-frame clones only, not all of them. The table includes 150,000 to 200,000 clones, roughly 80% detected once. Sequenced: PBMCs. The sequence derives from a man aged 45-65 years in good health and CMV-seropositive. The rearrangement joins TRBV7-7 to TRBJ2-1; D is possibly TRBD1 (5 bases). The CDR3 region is CASSLGGARSNEQFF. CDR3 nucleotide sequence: TGTGCTAGCAGCTTAGGTGGGGCCAGGTCCAATGAGCAGTTCTTC. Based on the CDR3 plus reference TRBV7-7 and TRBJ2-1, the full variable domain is GAGVSQSPRYKVTKRGQDVTLRCDPISSHATLYWYQQALGQGPEFLTYFNYEAQPDKSGLPSDRFSAERPEGSISTLTIQRTEQRDSAMYRCASSLGGARSNEQFFGPGTRLTVL.